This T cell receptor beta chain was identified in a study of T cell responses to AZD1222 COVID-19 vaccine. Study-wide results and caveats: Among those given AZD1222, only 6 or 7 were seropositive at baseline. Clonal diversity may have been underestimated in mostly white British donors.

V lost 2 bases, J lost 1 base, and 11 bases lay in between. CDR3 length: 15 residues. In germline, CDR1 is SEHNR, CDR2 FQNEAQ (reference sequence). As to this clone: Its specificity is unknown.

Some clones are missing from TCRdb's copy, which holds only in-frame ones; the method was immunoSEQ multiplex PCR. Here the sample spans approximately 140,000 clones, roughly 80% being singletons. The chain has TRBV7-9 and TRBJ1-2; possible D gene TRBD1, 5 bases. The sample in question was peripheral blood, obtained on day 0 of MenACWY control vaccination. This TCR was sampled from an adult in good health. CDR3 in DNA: TGTGCCAGCAGCTTACCGCAGACAGTTAACTATGGCTACACCTTC. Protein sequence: CASSLPQTVNYGYTF.